The next 7 T cell receptor beta chains were all read from a single sample in a study of T cells in localized non-small cell lung cancer. Produced via immunoSEQ multiplex PCR; TCRdb's table is partial and in-frame only. The table includes about 4,400 clones, 20% to 25% detected once. The source material was lung tumor tissue, sampled before any cancer treatment. These receptors were obtained from a female donor aged 60 or older with stage I lung adenocarcinoma.

The genes are TRBV13 and TRBJ1-1; D not resolved. Germline V lookup: CDR1 PRHDT, CDR2 FYEKMQ (reference sequence). The CDR3 has 13 residues. Deletions cut 1 base from V and 2 bases from J, with 5 bases between. The CDR3 nucleotides are TGTGCCAGCAGCTTAGATACAAACACTGAAGCTTTCTTT. Protein sequence: CASSLDTNTEAFF.

V and J are TRBV9 and TRBJ2-3, with D maybe TRBD2 (5 bases). Trimming left V 4 bases short and J 6 bases short, with 15 bases between. The CDR3 is made up of 14 amino acids. CDR1 and CDR2 (germline): SGDLS, YYNGEE. The CDR3 region has the DNA TGTGCCAGCAGCCATTCGCGGACTGCGGATACGCAGTATTTT. It translates to CASSHSRTADTQYF.

This chain uses TRBV5-1 with TRBJ1-2; 9 nucleotides agree with TRBD1. With 0 bases clipped from V and 8 bases from J, the junction kept 5 bases outside the gene matches. The germline V gene has CDR1 SGHRS and CDR2 YFSETQ. CDR3 length equals 14 residues. This CDR3 reads CASSLGDRDDGYTF. CDR3 bases: TGCGCCAGCAGCTTGGGGGACAGGGATGACGGCTACACCTTC.

The chain uses TRBV11-3 and TRBJ2-7, with 8 bases fitting TRBD2. The CDR3 has 14 amino acids. From germline, CDR1 is SGHNT and CDR2 YENEEA. Germline trimming cut 2 bases from V and 2 bases from J; bases unmatched to any gene: 2. The CDR3 sequence is CASSLSSGPYEQYF. The CDR3 nucleotides are TGTGCCAGCAGCTTATCTAGCGGGCCCTACGAGCAGTACTTC.

This clone has just a few counts. The rearrangement uses TRBV11-3 and TRBJ2-2, with a possible D match to TRBD2 (6 bases). Looked up from germline, CDR1 is SGHNT and CDR2 is YENEEA. The V gene lost 3 bases and the J gene lost 2 bases, with 10 bases spanning the gap. This CDR3 is built from 15 residues. CDR3 region: CASSLWRGNTGELFF. In DNA form, the CDR3 reads TGTGCCAGCAGCTTGTGGAGGGGAAACACCGGGGAGCTGTTTTTT.

V and J are TRBV28 and TRBJ1-1; 11 nucleotides agree with TRBD1. With V trimmed by 1 base and J by 3 bases, 13 bases remained unmatched. This CDR3 region has 19 residues. CDR1 and CDR2 (germline): MDHEN, SYDVKM. CDR3: CASSLLVGQGVGEDTEAFF. Here the CDR3 DNA reads TGTGCCAGCAGTTTATTAGTGGGACAGGGGGTGGGAGAGGACACTGAAGCTTTCTTT. The variable domain in full, with the rest retrieved from reference TRBV28 and TRBJ1-1, is DVKVTQSSRYLVKRTGEKVFLECVQDMDHENMFWYRQDPGLGLRLIYFSYDVKMKEKGDIPEGYSVSREKKERFSLILESASTNQTSMYLCASSLLVGQGVGEDTEAFFGQGTRLTVV.

This clone showed up just once. The chain joins TRBV14 to TRBJ2-7, with D unresolved. CDR1 SGHDN and CDR2 FVKESK come from the germline V gene. This CDR3 is built from 14 residues. Trimming shortened V by 2 bases and J by 2 bases, and 10 bases separated the two germline ends. CDR3 region: CASSQQRITYEQYF. In DNA, the CDR3 is TGTGCCAGCAGCCAACAAAGGATTACCTACGAGCAGTACTTC.